This is a list of T cell receptor beta chains from one sample in a study of blood T cell repertoires in COVID-19. This table comes from immunoSEQ multiplex PCR, and its TCRdb copy is limited to in-frame clones, with some not included. This sample has about 420,000 clones, with about 90% found just once. The sample comprised peripheral blood. These receptors came from a man younger than 30 with COVID-19, enrolled during active disease. The CDR3 runs from the conserved cysteine through the conserved F or W. The D gene is left open where the match is weak. Size is stated for part of the rows, as once, few or many counts, or as a class when the clone is expanded.

v_call	d_call	j_call	clone_size	cdr3_aa	cdr3_nt
TRBV6-1	TRBD1	TRBJ1-2	NA	CASSEAGTENYGYTF	TGTGCCAGCAGTGAAGCCGGGACAGAGAACTATGGCTACACCTTC
TRBV11-2	NA	TRBJ2-7	NA	CASSPSESSYEQYF	TGTGCCAGCAGCCCCTCAGAAAGCTCCTACGAGCAGTACTTC
TRBV7-8	NA	TRBJ2-3	NA	CASSGRAGQGDTQYF	TGTGCCAGCAGCGGCCGGGCAGGGCAAGGAGATACGCAGTATTTT
TRBV7-9	NA	TRBJ1-3	NA	CASSLVPPGSNTIYF	TGTGCCAGCAGCTTAGTACCCCCAGGGTCCAACACCATATATTTT
TRBV5-4	TRBD1	TRBJ1-1	NA	CASSGTGTNTEAFF	TGTGCCAGCAGCGGGACAGGCACGAACACTGAAGCTTTCTTT
TRBV5-5	TRBD1	TRBJ1-5	NA	CASSPRTGNRDQPQHF	TGTGCCAGCAGCCCTAGGACAGGGAATAGGGATCAGCCCCAGCATTTT
TRBV13	TRBD1	TRBJ1-1	NA	CASSLAGGLNTEAFF	TGTGCCAGCAGCTTAGCAGGGGGGTTGAACACTGAAGCTTTCTTT
TRBV15	TRBD2	TRBJ2-1	NA	CATSPRLAGGEQFF	TGTGCCACCAGCCCCAGACTAGCGGGAGGGGAGCAGTTCTTC
TRBV12-3/TRBV12-4	NA	TRBJ2-3	NA	CASSLTGSDTQYF	TGTGCCAGCAGTTTGACGGGATCAGATACGCAGTATTTT
TRBV9	NA	TRBJ1-4	NA	CASSVGGGGHSEKLFF	TGTGCCAGCAGCGTAGGAGGGGGGGGCCACAGTGAAAAACTGTTTTTT
TRBV9	NA	TRBJ1-2	NA	CASSPQTGSYTF	TGTGCCAGCAGCCCCCAGACGGGTAGCTACACCTTC
TRBV3-1/TRBV3-2	NA	TRBJ1-1	NA	CASTLDRNTEAFF	TGTGCCAGCACTCTGGACAGGAACACTGAAGCTTTCTTT
TRBV15	TRBD1	TRBJ1-2	NA	CATSRGGTDYGYTF	TGTGCCACCAGCAGAGGGGGGACAGACTATGGCTACACCTTC
TRBV30	TRBD1	TRBJ1-1	NA	CAWSETGGWTEAFF	TGTGCCTGGAGTGAGACAGGGGGCTGGACTGAAGCTTTCTTT
TRBV4-1	NA	TRBJ1-2	once	CASSQAQNPYGYTF	TGCGCCAGCAGCCAAGCGCAGAATCCTTACGGCTACACCTTC
TRBV5-6	NA	TRBJ2-3	NA	CASSYRGSDTQYF	TGTGCCAGCAGCTATCGCGGGTCAGATACGCAGTATTTT
TRBV11-3	TRBD1	TRBJ1-4	NA	CASSLTGGGEKLFF	TGTGCCAGCAGCTTGACAGGGGGAGGTGAAAAACTGTTTTTT
TRBV5-1	TRBD1	TRBJ2-1	NA	CASRLGWDSTYNEQFF	TGCGCCAGCAGGCTTGGCTGGGACAGTACCTACAATGAGCAGTTCTTC
TRBV5-4	NA	TRBJ1-2	NA	CASSPGSGNGYTF	TGTGCCAGCAGCCCCGGGTCCGGGAACGGCTACACCTTC